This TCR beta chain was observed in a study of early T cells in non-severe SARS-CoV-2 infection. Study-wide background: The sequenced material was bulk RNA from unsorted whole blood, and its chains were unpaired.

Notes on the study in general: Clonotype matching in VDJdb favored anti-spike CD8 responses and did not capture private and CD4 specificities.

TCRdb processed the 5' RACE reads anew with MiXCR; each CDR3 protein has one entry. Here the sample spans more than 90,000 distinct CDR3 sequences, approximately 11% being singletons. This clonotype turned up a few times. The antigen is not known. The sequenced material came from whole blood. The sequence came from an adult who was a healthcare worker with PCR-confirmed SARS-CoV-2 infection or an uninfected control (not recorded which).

CDR3 nucleotide sequence: TGTGCCATCAGTGAGGGGAGGGCGGCAAAGGGCCTCTATGGCTACACCTTC. This sequence encodes CAISEGRAAKGLYGYTF. The rearrangement joins TRBV10-3 to TRBJ1-2; no firm D call. Germline loops: CDR1 ENHRY, CDR2 SYGVKD. The CDR3 covers 17 residues. Trimming took off 2 bases at V and 4 bases at J, with 20 bases between the two ends.